This T cell receptor beta chain was captured in a study of STAT5B mutations in CD4+ large granular lymphocyte leukemia. This CDR3 is built from 14 residues. Germline values: CDR1 SGHVS, CDR2 FNYEAQ. V dropped 4 bases and J dropped 0 bases, with 7 bases sitting between them. Only in-frame clones appear in the TCRdb table, and some are missing; sequencing was by immunoSEQ multiplex PCR. The sample has fewer than 45,000 clones, over 70% seen once. This clonotype was sampled from a human donor in good health. The chain joins TRBV7-6 to TRBJ1-3; D might be TRBD1 (5 bases). What was sequenced was CD4+ T cells from blood buffy coats. The CDR3 sequence is CASSSQGSGNTIYF. The DNA for the CDR3 is TGTGCCAGCAGCTCGCAGGGCTCTGGAAACACCATATATTTT.